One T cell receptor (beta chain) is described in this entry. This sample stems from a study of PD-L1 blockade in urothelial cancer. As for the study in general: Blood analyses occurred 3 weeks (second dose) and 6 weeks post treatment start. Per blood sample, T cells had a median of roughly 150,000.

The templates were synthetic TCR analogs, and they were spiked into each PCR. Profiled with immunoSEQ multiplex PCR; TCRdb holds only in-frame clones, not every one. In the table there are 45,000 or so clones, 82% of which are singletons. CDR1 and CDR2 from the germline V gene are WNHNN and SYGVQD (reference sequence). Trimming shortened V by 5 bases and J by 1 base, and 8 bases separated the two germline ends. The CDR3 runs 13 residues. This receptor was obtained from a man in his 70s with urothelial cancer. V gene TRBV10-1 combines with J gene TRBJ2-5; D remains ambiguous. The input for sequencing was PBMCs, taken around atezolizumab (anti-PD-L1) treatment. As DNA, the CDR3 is TGCGCCAGCAGTCGAGATCGCCAAGAGACCCAGTACTTC. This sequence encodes CASSRDRQETQYF.